What follows are 24 T cell receptor beta chains derived from one specimen sequenced in a study of cytomegalovirus exposure and HLA in healthy donors. Profiled with immunoSEQ multiplex PCR; TCRdb holds only in-frame clones, not every one. The sample contains some 130,000 clones, roughly 89% of which appear only once. Material: PBMCs. All receptors derive from a woman between 18 and 30 years old in good health and CMV-seronegative.

The chain is built from TRBV11-3 and TRBJ2-2, with TRBD1 identical over 7 bases. V trimming: 5 bases; J trimming: 4 bases; junction bases outside the gene matches: 7. Germline CDR1 SGHNT, CDR2 YENEEA. This CDR3 has 15 residues. In nucleotides, the CDR3 is TGTGCCAGCAGCCTAAGACAGGGTGTCACCGGGGAGCTGTTTTTT. Residues: CASSLRQGVTGELFF.

The chain employs TRBV27 and TRBJ2-7; a weak D match, TRBD2 (5 bases). Trimming removed 11 bases from V and 3 bases from J, with 14 bases in between. The CDR3 loop spans 12 amino acids. The germline CDR1 and CDR2 sequences are MNHEY and SMNVEV (reference sequence). The CDR3 loop reads CAPGDTSYEQYF. Written as DNA, the CDR3 is TGTGCCCCCGGGGATACCAGCTACGAGCAGTACTTC.

The V gene is TRBV7-3, the J gene TRBJ1-6; D unclear. This CDR3 region has 14 residues. Trimming took off 5 bases at V and 9 bases at J, with 14 bases between the two ends. Germline assignment: CDR1 SGHTA and CDR2 FQGTGA. The CDR3: CASSPPEVFSPLHF. The DNA for the CDR3 is TGTGCCAGCAGCCCCCCCGAGGTTTTTTCACCCCTCCACTTT.

This sequence joins TRBV7-6 and TRBJ2-7; 8 bases are a match to TRBD1. This CDR3 has 15 amino acids. V was pared by 5 bases and J by 0 bases, with 6 bases of the junction left unmatched. Germline CDR1 and CDR2: SGHVS and FNYEAQ. For the CDR3, the DNA is TGTGCCAGCAGCACAACCGGGACAGGCTCCTACGAGCAGTACTTC. As protein: CASSTTGTGSYEQYF.

This clone appeared once. The chain recombines TRBV6-1 with TRBJ1-1; D is ambiguous. Trimming left V 6 bases short and J 8 bases short, with 19 bases between. From germline, CDR1 is MNHNS and CDR2 SASEGT. CDR3 length equals 14 residues. In DNA form, the CDR3 reads TGTGCCAGCAGCTATAATTCCTATCAGGTGGAAGCTTTCTTT. Translating gives CASSYNSYQVEAFF.

The chain is built from TRBV19 and TRBJ1-2; 7 bases are shared with TRBD1. The CDR3 has 15 residues. The J segment lost 1 base and the V segment lost 4 bases, leaving 6 bases of the junction unmatched. Germline V gives CDR1 LNHDA, CDR2 SQIVND (reference sequence). In DNA, the CDR3 is TGTGCCAGTAGTACCACAGGGGAGAGTAACTATGGCTACACCTTC. Translating it yields CASSTTGESNYGYTF. Complete variable domain (other parts from reference TRBV19 and TRBJ1-2): DGGITQSPKYLFRKEGQNVTLSCEQNLNHDAMYWYRQDPGQGLRLIYYSQIVNDFQKGDIAEGYSVSREKKESFPLTVTSAQKNPTAFYLCASSTTGESNYGYTFGSGTRLTVV.

The chain combines TRBV5-1 with TRBJ2-1, with TRBD2 as a possible D gene (5 bases). V dropped 4 bases and J dropped 6 bases, with 11 bases sitting between them. The CDR3 runs to 13 residues. Per the germline V gene, CDR1 is SGHRS and CDR2 is YFSETQ. The CDR3 bases are TGCGCCAGCAGCGCCGAGGGTTCCAATGAGCAGTTCTTC. This encodes CASSAEGSNEQFF.

Note on this clone: The junction departs from germline at one end; a sequencing error may be responsible. This chain connects TRBV7-7 to TRBJ2-1; TRBD2 agrees at 16 bases. This CDR3 region has 18 residues. Germline assignment: CDR1 SSHAT and CDR2 FNYEAQ (reference sequence). CDR3 loop: CASSPTGTSGGAFNEQFF. CDR3 in DNA: TGTGCTAGCAGCCCGACCGGGACTAGCGGGGGGGCATTCAATGAGCAGTTCTTC.

CDR3 in amino acids: CASSLPGQPQHF. The CDR3 region has the DNA TGTGCCAGCAGCTTACCGGGTCAGCCCCAGCATTTT. This chain uses TRBV7-9 with TRBJ1-5; D is undetermined. CDR1 SEHNR and CDR2 FQNEAQ come from the germline V gene (reference sequence). The CDR3 covers 12 residues. The V end lost 2 bases, the J end lost 6 bases, and 5 bases lay between the germline ends. Filled out from reference TRBV7-9 and TRBJ1-5, the complete variable domain reads DTGVSQNPRHKITKRGQNVTFRCDPISEHNRLYWYRQTLGQGPEFLTYFQNEAQLEKSRLLSDRFSAERPKGSFSTLEIQRTEQGDSAMYLCASSLPGQPQHFGDGTRLSIL.

V usage is TRBV6-1 and J usage is TRBJ2-5; 7 positions agree with TRBD1. CDR1 is MNHNS and CDR2 is SASEGT in the germline V gene. The J segment lost 1 base and the V segment lost 6 bases, leaving 8 bases of the junction unmatched. This CDR3 has 15 amino acids. The CDR3 DNA is TGTGCCAGCAGAGAGAAAAACAGGGGCCAAGAGACCCAGTACTTC. It codes for CASREKNRGQETQYF.

The rearrangement links TRBV18 to TRBJ2-5; the match to TRBD1 covers 7 bases. CDR1 and CDR2 (germline): KGHSH, LQKENI. The trim removed 1 base at V and 1 base at J, leaving 12 bases unmatched. The CDR3 has 18 amino acids. In nucleotides, the CDR3 is TGTGCCAGCTCACCACAAAGTGAACCCGGGACAGCCCAAGAGACCCAGTACTTC. Residues: CASSPQSEPGTAQETQYF.

The gene calls are TRBV5-1 and TRBJ1-3; tentative D call: TRBD1 (6 bases). CDR1 SGHRS and CDR2 YFSETQ come from the germline V gene. The germline V and J ends were trimmed by 4 bases and 3 bases, with 17 bases remaining between them. The CDR3 covers 16 residues. The CDR3 DNA is TGCGCCAGCAGCCGCTTCAATGGGGGCTATGGAAACACCATATATTTT. Encoded protein: CASSRFNGGYGNTIYF.

The J gene is TRBJ2-1, the V gene TRBV18, with no clear D. The CDR3 runs to 12 residues. Germline CDR1 KGHSH, CDR2 LQKENI. V was cut by 2 bases and J by 7 bases, with 6 bases left in between. The CDR3 coding sequence is TGTGCCAGCTCACCATCGACAAATGAGCAGTTCTTC. This encodes CASSPSTNEQFF.

The chain combines TRBV19 with TRBJ1-5; tentatively, D is TRBD1 (6 bases). V was cut by 2 bases and J by 1 base, with 6 bases left in between. The CDR3 extends over 14 amino acids. CDR1 and CDR2 from the germline V gene are LNHDA and SQIVND (reference sequence). The CDR3 region has the DNA TGTGCCAGTAGTATACAGGGGAGCAATCAGCCCCAGCATTTT. Its translation: CASSIQGSNQPQHF.

This rearrangement joins TRBV5-1 to TRBJ2-6; 10 nucleotides match TRBD1. V gave up 2 bases and J gave up 2 bases; unmatched junction bases: 13. Germline V gene data show CDR1 as SGHRS and CDR2 as YFSETQ. The length of the CDR3 is 20 residues. The CDR3 reads CASSFRDRGLRGAGANVLTF. The CDR3, as DNA: TGCGCCAGCAGCTTCCGGGACAGGGGACTCCGGGGGGCTGGGGCCAACGTCCTGACTTTC.

The sample holds one count of this clone. The chain is built from TRBV27 and TRBJ2-5, with D perhaps matching TRBD1 (6 bases). V was clipped by 4 bases and J by 7 bases, with 19 bases between them. The CDR3 consists of 15 residues. Germline V CDR1 and CDR2: MNHEY, SMNVEV (reference sequence). CDR3 amino acids: CASSSPSRGSGTQYF. CDR3 sequence (DNA): TGTGCCAGCAGTTCCCCCTCTAGGGGGTCTGGGACCCAGTACTTC.

The V gene is TRBV2, the J gene TRBJ1-1, with D maybe TRBD1 (6 bases). V was cut by 7 bases and J by 4 bases, with 22 bases left in between. The CDR3 length is 16 residues. Germline V gives CDR1 SNHLY, CDR2 FYNNEI. The CDR3 DNA reads TGTGCCAGCATCGAATCCTTGGGGCAGGGGTTCACTGAAGCTTTCTTT. Encoded protein: CASIESLGQGFTEAFF.

The gene calls are TRBV29-1 and TRBJ1-1; D gene ambiguous. There are 11 residues in the CDR3. Trimming removed 7 bases at V and 7 bases at J, with 13 bases between. Germline lookup yields CDR1 SQVTM and CDR2 ANQGSEA. The CDR3 is CSAPAGIEAFF. In DNA, the CDR3 is TGCAGCGCCCCCGCGGGCATTGAAGCTTTCTTT.

The rearrangement joins TRBV9 to TRBJ2-3; weak D call: TRBD2 (6 bases). This CDR3 has 17 amino acids. The ends were cut back, 0 bases at V and 5 bases at J, with 19 bases in the middle. Germline V gene lookup returns CDR1 SGDLS and CDR2 YYNGEE. CDR3: CASSVGLSGRGGDTQYF. In DNA form, the CDR3 reads TGTGCCAGCAGCGTAGGTCTTAGCGGACGAGGTGGAGATACGCAGTATTTT.

The chain's CDR3 is CASSPLQGNEQYF. The CDR3 nucleotides are TGTGCCAGCTCACCGCTACAGGGGAACGAGCAGTACTTC. This chain links TRBV18 with TRBJ2-7; 7 nucleotides line up with TRBD1. The CDR3 covers 13 residues. In germline, CDR1 is KGHSH, CDR2 LQKENI. V shed 3 bases and J 5 bases; nucleotides not matched to a gene: 4. Filled out from reference TRBV18 and TRBJ2-7, the complete variable domain reads NAGVMQNPRHLVRRRGQEARLRCSPMKGHSHVYWYRQLPEEGLKFMVYLQKENIIDESGMPKERFSAEFPKEGPSILRIQQVVRGDSAAYFCASSPLQGNEQYFGPGTRLTVT.

The gene calls are TRBV28 and TRBJ2-3; possibly TRBD2 for D (6 bases). The CDR3 totals 15 residues. CDR1 MDHEN and CDR2 SYDVKM come from the germline V gene. Trimming cost V 8 bases and J 0 bases, with 15 bases left between them. Here the CDR3 reads CASGVWGTSTDTQYF. CDR3 sequence (DNA): TGTGCCAGCGGGGTGTGGGGGACTAGCACAGATACGCAGTATTTT.

V gene TRBV12-5 combines with J gene TRBJ1-3; D may be TRBD1 (6 bases). From germline, CDR1 is LGHNT and CDR2 FRNRAP. The CDR3 loop spans 14 amino acids. V was pared by 4 bases and J by 4 bases, with 11 bases between. Here the CDR3 DNA reads TGTGCTAGTGGTTGGGGGGGCGCGGGAAACACCATATATTTT. Protein sequence: CASGWGGAGNTIYF.

The chain recombines TRBV7-2 with TRBJ2-6; 8 bases match TRBD1. V lost 5 bases, J lost 2 bases, and 8 bases stayed unmatched. The germline gives CDR1 SGHTA, CDR2 FQGNSA. The length of the CDR3 is 17 residues. The DNA of the CDR3 is TGTGCCAGCAGCCCCGGGACAGGACAGCCTGGGGCCAACGTCCTGACTTTC. This gives the protein CASSPGTGQPGANVLTF. Based on the CDR3 plus reference TRBV7-2 and TRBJ2-6, the full variable domain is GAGVSQSPSNKVTEKGKDVELRCDPISGHTALYWYRQSLGQGLEFLIYFQGNSAPDKSGLPSDRFSAERTGGSVSTLTIQRTQQEDSAVYLCASSPGTGQPGANVLTFGAGSRLTVL.

The rearrangement links TRBV29-1 to TRBJ1-1; D is unresolved. The V end was cut by 8 bases, the J end by 7 bases, with 14 bases between. The germline CDR1 and CDR2 sequences are SQVTM and ANQGSEA. The CDR3 sequence is 11 residues long. CDR3 in DNA: TGCAGCACCGAAGAGGGCAATGAAGCTTTCTTT. It specifies CSTEEGNEAFF.